The 14 T cell receptor delta chains listed next were all sequenced from one sample in a study of γδ T cells in repeated Plasmodium falciparum infection. TCRdb re-analyzed the multiplex PCR reads via CATT. The repertoire has 75,000 to 95,000 delta-chain clones, roughly 0.9% of them found once; the top ten carry around 9.6%. Gammadelta T cells were flow-sorted from PBMC into Vgamma9/Vdelta2+ and Vdelta2-negative populations for bulk analysis. Sequences were obtained from gamma-delta T cells from blood. These receptors all come from a pool of human donors (malaria-infected and uninfected, not separated).

On this clone itself: The TCRdb record carries a much larger clone's protein, which differs from this DNA's translation at residue 12; a read error is the likely cause, and the protein listed here is the DNA translation. The V and J genes are TRDV2 and TRDJ3, with TRDD3 matching over 8 bases. In the absence of a J gene in TCRdb, the DNA was matched to germline to assign it here. Germline V lookup: CDR1 GEAIGNYY, CDR2 EKD. With V trimmed by 0 bases and J by 0 bases, 15 bases remained unmatched. The length of the CDR3 is 22 residues. CDR3 nucleotides: TGTGCCTGTGACACCGTCGGTCCGATGACTGGGGGGCGCTCCTGGGACACCCGACAGATGTTTTTC. Encoded protein: CACDTVGPMTGGRSWDTRQMFF.

In its sample, this clone ranks as medium-sized. The sample carries other DNA sequences with the same CDR3. CDR3 in amino acids: CALGESPSFTFGGGYTDKLIF. The CDR3 DNA follows: TGTGCTCTTGGGGAATCACCCTCGTTTACGTTTGGTGGGGGATACACCGATAAACTCATCTTT. The chain employs TRDV1 and TRDJ1, with 8 bases lining up with TRDD3. J lost 0 bases, V lost 2 bases, and 20 bases had no gene match. CDR3 length: 21 residues. From germline, CDR1 is TSWWSYY and CDR2 QGS.

This clone showed up just a few times. The translation of this DNA and the TCRdb protein of a much larger clone differ at residue 11, probably owing to a read error; the protein shown here is translated from the DNA. The genes are TRDV1 and TRDJ1; TRDD3 aligns across 12 bases. V lost 0 bases and J lost 6; bases outside the gene matches: 26. CDR3 length: 23 amino acids. Germline loops: CDR1 TSWWSYY, CDR2 QGS. CDR3 loop: CALGELGKLSFKVLGDTYYKLIF. The CDR3 DNA reads TGTGCTCTTGGGGAACTTGGCAAATTATCCTTCAAAGTACTGGGGGATACTTACTATAAACTCATCTTT.

This clone has only a few counts. The protein recorded in TCRdb matches a much larger clone and deviates from this DNA's translation at residue 16, suggesting a read error; the protein here is obtained by translating the DNA. The rearrangement links TRDV1 to TRDJ3; TRDD3 matches at 12 bases. The J gene, not given by TCRdb, was assigned here from a germline match of the nucleotide sequence. CDR1 TSWWSYY and CDR2 QGS come from the germline V gene. This CDR3 comprises 24 residues. Trimming cost V 2 bases and J 2 bases; bases outside gene matches: 19. The CDR3 here is CALGEYSTPGGYEGSPWDTRQMFF. Written as DNA, the CDR3 is TGTGCTCTTGGGGAATATTCGACCCCTGGGGGATACGAGGGTAGCCCCTGGGACACCCGACAGATGTTTTTC.

This clone was counted many times. TCRdb's protein for this DNA is that of a much larger clone and differs from the translation at residue 12, likely a read error; the protein shown is the DNA translation. V and J are TRDV2 and TRDJ1; no clear D gene. The J gene comes from matching the DNA to germline here; TCRdb lacks it. CDR1 and CDR2 (germline): GEAIGNYY, EKD. The CDR3 is 15 amino acids. The CDR3 coding sequence is TGTGCCTGTGACACCCGTGGGACAACGTCCGATAGACTCATCTTT. Amino acid sequence: CACDTRGTTSDRLIF.

This clone was counted between two and nine times. The mismatch at residue 5 between this DNA's translation and the TCRdb protein of a much larger clone likely reflects a read error; the protein shown is translated from the DNA. In DNA form, the CDR3 reads TGTGCTCTTGGGAAATATGAGGGGTCCCTAAACACCGATAAACTCATCTTT. Amino acid sequence: CALGKYEGSLNTDKLIF. The chain recombines TRDV1 with TRDJ1; TRDD1 is a possible D gene (5 bases). Germline matching of the DNA provided the J gene here, since TCRdb leaves it blank. The V end was cut by 5 bases, the J end by 0 bases, with 19 bases between. The CDR3 runs to 17 residues. Germline V lookup: CDR1 TSWWSYY, CDR2 QGS.

This clone was counted a few times. This likely stems from a read error, as it lies one base from a far larger clone. The same CDR3 arises from other DNA sequences in this sample as well. A V gene of TRDV2 was called, but no J gene was assigned; the tabulated D call, TRDD3, remains unverified against the DNA. The CDR3 contains 17 residues. Germline V lookup: CDR1 GEAIGNYY, CDR2 EKD. DNA for the CDR3: TGTGCCTGTGACACCGTAGGGGGATACGCGGATCCCGATAAACTCATTTTT. This encodes CACDTVGGYADPDKLIF.

A word on this clone: Only one base separates this from a far larger clonotype, so it likely reflects a read error. At the DNA level, this CDR3 is encoded by other sequences in the same sample as well. The CDR3 spells CALGERSVLGNKLIF. As DNA, the CDR3 is TGTGCTCTTGGGGAGCGATCCGTACTGGGTAATAAACTCATCTTT. The rearrangement links TRDV1 to TRDJ1; a weak D match, TRDD3 (6 bases). The J gene, absent from TCRdb, was called here by matching the DNA to germline. V lost 3 bases to trimming and J lost 6 bases, with 17 bases between them. Germline V gene sequence: CDR1 TSWWSYY, CDR2 QGS. The CDR3 loop spans 15 amino acids.

A few counts support this clone. A far larger clone lies a single base away; this is likely a read error. Different DNA sequences within this sample yield the same CDR3. V gene assignment gives TRDV2, but the J gene was left uncalled. The CDR3 length is 15 residues. Per the germline V gene, CDR1 is GEAIGNYY and CDR2 is EKD. CDR3 loop: CACDTGGLDTDKLIF. The CDR3 DNA sequence: TGTGCCTGTGACACCGGAGGTCTTGACACCGATAAACTTATCTTT.

Comments on this clone: TCRdb pairs this DNA with a much larger clone's protein that differs at residue 9, likely a read error; the protein shown was translated from the DNA. For the CDR3, the DNA is TGTGCTCTTGGGTTCACCTCCGTACGTACTTATATCACCGATAAACTCATCTTT. Translating it yields CALGFTSVRTYITDKLIF. The chain couples TRDV1 to TRDJ1; D is unclear. Assignment of the J gene here rests on matching the DNA to germline, because TCRdb gives none. Germline V gene lookup returns CDR1 TSWWSYY and CDR2 QGS. The V and J ends lost 5 bases and 1 base respectively, with 23 bases between them. CDR3 length: 18 amino acids.

This clone occurred a few times. The protein recorded in TCRdb matches a much larger clone and deviates from this DNA's translation at residue 13, suggesting a read error; the protein here is obtained by translating the DNA. The genes are TRDV2 and TRDJ1; 12 bases line up with TRDD3. From germline, CDR1 is GEAIGNYY and CDR2 EKD. The CDR3 contains 17 residues. J gave up 6 bases and V 0 bases, and 10 bases lay outside the gene matches. CDR3 loop: CACDTSDPGGYANKLIF. CDR3 nucleotides: TGTGCCTGTGACACCTCCGATCCTGGGGGATACGCCAATAAACTCATCTTT.

Comments on this clone: A far larger clone is one nucleotide away, so this likely arose from a read error. The same CDR3 can be traced to other DNA sequences in this sample. The chain carries TRDV1 and TRDJ1, with D perhaps matching TRDD2 or TRDD3 (9 bases each). This CDR3 contains 18 residues. CDR1 is TSWWSYY and CDR2 is QGS in the germline V gene. For the CDR3, the DNA is TGTGCTCTTGAGCCTTCCTACGATAAGTGGGGGATAACCGATAAGCTCATCTTT. It codes for CALEPSYDKWGITDKLIF.

This clone was seen many times. The protein recorded in TCRdb matches a much larger clone and deviates from this DNA's translation at residue 11, suggesting a read error; the protein here is obtained by translating the DNA. CDR3 coding DNA: TGTGCCTGTGACACACTGGATACTGGGGGATGCACCGATAAACTCATCTTT. It codes for CACDTLDTGGCTDKLIF. The J gene is TRDJ1, the V gene TRDV2, with 10 bases identical to TRDD3. No J gene is reported in TCRdb; it was inferred here by comparing the DNA with germline. With V trimmed by 1 base and J by 1 base, 8 bases remained unmatched. The CDR3 runs to 17 residues. Germline V gives CDR1 GEAIGNYY, CDR2 EKD.

A note on this clone: This probably arose from a read error, given a far larger clone one base away. This CDR3 is also generated by other DNA sequences in the sample. This chain connects TRDV2 to TRDJ1; 12 nucleotides agree with TRDD3. The J gene, missing from TCRdb, was assigned here through DNA to germline matching. J lost 2 bases, V lost 0 bases, and 18 bases had no gene match. This CDR3 contains 21 residues. The V gene's germline CDR1 is GEAIGNYY and CDR2 EKD. The CDR3 DNA is TGTGCCTGTGACACCGTAACTCTCTGGGGGATACGCGAAACCCAGACCGATAAACTCATCTTT. It specifies CACDTVTLWGIRETQTDKLIF.